One and the same sample provided the 16 T cell receptor beta chains below, sequenced in a study of blood T cell repertoires in COVID-19. Using immunoSEQ multiplex PCR, the repertoire was profiled, and TCRdb retains in-frame clones only, with some absent. The data hold roughly 80,000 clones, with about 87% observed a single time. Sample: peripheral blood. The receptors stem from a human donor in a cohort sampled during active COVID-19.

This clone has only one observation. The V gene is TRBV9, the J gene TRBJ2-2; D is perhaps TRBD2 (6 bases). From germline, CDR1 is SGDLS and CDR2 YYNGEE. CDR3 size: 15 residues. Trimming left V 2 bases short and J 6 bases short, with 14 bases between. The CDR3 DNA is TGTGCCAGCAGCGTGTCGACGGGGGAGGCCGGGGAGCTGTTTTTT. As protein: CASSVSTGEAGELFF.

This clone was found a few times. This sequence joins TRBV19 and TRBJ1-5, with 8 bases identical to TRBD1. The germline V gene encodes CDR1 LNHDA and CDR2 SQIVND (reference sequence). The ends lost 8 bases at V and 5 bases at J; junction bases unmatched: 5. The CDR3 spans 13 residues. The DNA for the CDR3 is TGTGCCAGTGGGGGACAGGCGGATCAGCCCCAGCATTTT. Amino acids: CASGGQADQPQHF.

The gene calls are TRBV12-3 or TRBV12-4 and TRBJ2-3; D remains unclear. This CDR3 comprises 13 residues. Between the trimmed V and J ends, which lost 2 bases and 3 bases, there was a span of 6 bases. The CDR3 DNA sequence: TGTGCCAGCAGTTTACCAGATACAGATACGCAGTATTTT. Its translation is CASSLPDTDTQYF.

The gene calls are TRBV5-1 and TRBJ1-6; 9 nucleotides agree with TRBD1. This CDR3 comprises 15 residues. Germline loops: CDR1 SGHRS, CDR2 YFSETQ. The V and J ends lost 4 bases and 8 bases, in that order; junction bases with no gene match: 7. This CDR3 reads CASSPRQGVDSPLHF. The CDR3 DNA is TGCGCCAGCAGCCCAAGACAGGGGGTAGATTCACCCCTCCACTTT.

This chain links TRBV2 with TRBJ2-1, with D perhaps matching TRBD2 (5 bases). Germline CDR1 reads SNHLY; CDR2 reads FYNNEI. V lost 6 bases and J 9 bases, leaving 18 bases between the germline ends. The CDR3 has 14 residues. The CDR3 is CASSEGADWSEQFF. Here the CDR3 DNA reads TGTGCCAGCAGCGAGGGAGCGGATTGGTCTGAGCAGTTCTTC.

The chain carries TRBV10-1 and TRBJ2-7; 10 bases map to TRBD2. The length of the CDR3 is 15 residues. Germline assignment: CDR1 WNHNN and CDR2 SYGVQD (reference sequence). J gave up 3 bases and V 3 bases, and 5 bases lay outside the gene matches. The CDR3 nucleotides read TGCGCCAGCAGTGACCGGACTAGCGGATACTACGAGCAGTACTTC. Translation gives CASSDRTSGYYEQYF.

The CDR3 sequence: CASSGGASYNEQFF. CDR3 nucleotide sequence: TGTGCCAGCAGCGGGGGGGCCTCCTACAATGAGCAGTTCTTC. This chain uses TRBV6-4 with TRBJ2-1; TRBD2 agrees at 8 bases. CDR1 is MRHNA and CDR2 is SNTAGT in the germline V gene. Germline trimming cut 6 bases from V and 0 bases from J; bases unmatched to any gene: 1. CDR3 size: 14 residues.

The chain recombines TRBV7-2 with TRBJ2-5; 15 bases align to TRBD2. The trim removed 0 bases at V and 4 bases at J, leaving 6 bases unmatched. Per the germline V gene, CDR1 is SGHTA and CDR2 is FQGNSA. The CDR3 covers 18 residues. The CDR3 loop reads CASSLAPRTSGRGETQYF. CDR3 DNA sequence: TGTGCCAGCAGCTTAGCCCCCAGGACTAGCGGGAGGGGAGAGACCCAGTACTTC. The full variable domain, its missing parts supplied by reference TRBV7-2 and TRBJ2-5, is GAGVSQSPSNKVTEKGKDVELRCDPISGHTALYWYRQSLGQGLEFLIYFQGNSAPDKSGLPSDRFSAERTGGSVSTLTIQRTQQEDSAVYLCASSLAPRTSGRGETQYFGPGTRLLVL.

This chain connects TRBV4-2 to TRBJ2-1; 9 bases are a match to TRBD2. This CDR3 comprises 17 residues. Trimming took 5 bases from V and 1 from J; bases not matched to a gene: 9. Germline CDR1 reads LGHNA; CDR2 reads YNFKEQ. This CDR3 reads CASSARGGEFSYNEQFF. The CDR3 nucleotides are TGTGCCAGCAGCGCACGCGGGGGGGAGTTTTCCTACAATGAGCAGTTCTTC.

V usage is TRBV11-3 and J usage is TRBJ2-1, with TRBD2 matching over 8 bases. This CDR3 region has 14 residues. The V segment lost 3 bases and the J segment 4 bases; nucleotides outside the gene matches: 2. Germline assignment: CDR1 SGHNT and CDR2 YENEEA. The CDR3 DNA reads TGTGCCAGCAGCTTCGGGGGGGATTACAATGAGCAGTTCTTC. Protein: CASSFGGDYNEQFF. The full variable domain, in which reference TRBV11-3 and TRBJ2-1 provide the parts outside the CDR3, is EAGVVQSPRYKIIEKKQPVAFWCNPISGHNTLYWYLQNLGQGPELLIRYENEEAVDDSQLPKDRFSAERLKGVDSTLKIQPAELGDSAVYLCASSFGGDYNEQFFGPGTRLTVL.

The gene calls are TRBV7-2 and TRBJ1-5; D is unclear. This CDR3 contains 13 residues. Between the trimmed V and J ends, which lost 1 base and 2 bases, there was a span of 3 bases. The germline CDR1 and CDR2 sequences are SGHTA and FQGNSA. Written as DNA, the CDR3 is TGTGCCAGCAGCTTAGTAGGCAATCAGCCCCAGCATTTT. As protein: CASSLVGNQPQHF. The full variable domain, with the rest looked up from reference TRBV7-2 and TRBJ1-5, is GAGVSQSPSNKVTEKGKDVELRCDPISGHTALYWYRQSLGQGLEFLIYFQGNSAPDKSGLPSDRFSAERTGGSVSTLTIQRTQQEDSAVYLCASSLVGNQPQHFGDGTRLSIL.

The chain is built from TRBV25-1 and TRBJ2-3; the D gene is possibly TRBD2 (6 bases). Germline CDR1 and CDR2: MGHDK and SYGVNS. CDR3 length: 15 residues. V was cut by 1 base and J by 1 base, with 9 bases left in between. The CDR3 DNA is TGTGCCAGCAGTGAATGGGCTAGCGGCACAGATACGCAGTATTTT. It specifies CASSEWASGTDTQYF.

The V and J genes are TRBV5-5 and TRBJ2-5; perhaps TRBD1 as D (5 bases). The CDR3 totals 13 residues. The germline V gene encodes CDR1 SGHKS and CDR2 YYEKEE (reference sequence). V dropped 2 bases and J dropped 3 bases, with 8 bases sitting between them. The CDR3 sequence is CASSLTGEETQYF. CDR3 coding DNA: TGTGCCAGCAGCTTAACAGGAGAAGAGACCCAGTACTTC.

The chain recombines TRBV19 with TRBJ2-3; tentatively, D is TRBD2 (6 bases). Trimming took off 3 bases at V and 0 bases at J, with 13 bases between the two ends. CDR3 size: 16 residues. Germline V gene sequence: CDR1 LNHDA, CDR2 SQIVND (reference sequence). CDR3 amino acids: CASSMVRGASTDTQYF. Here the CDR3 DNA reads TGTGCCAGTAGTATGGTGCGGGGAGCTAGCACAGATACGCAGTATTTT. Together with reference TRBV19 and TRBJ2-3, the CDR3 gives the full variable domain: DGGITQSPKYLFRKEGQNVTLSCEQNLNHDAMYWYRQDPGQGLRLIYYSQIVNDFQKGDIAEGYSVSREKKESFPLTVTSAQKNPTAFYLCASSMVRGASTDTQYFGPGTRLTVL.

The rearrangement uses TRBV19 and TRBJ2-3; 14 bases align to TRBD2. The germline CDR1 and CDR2 sequences are LNHDA and SQIVND (reference sequence). V shed 9 bases, J shed 3 bases, and the junction held 11 bases outside the gene matches. The CDR3 loop spans 17 amino acids. CDR3 protein: CASFPRGLAGGTDTQYF. CDR3 nucleotide sequence: TGTGCCAGCTTCCCGCGAGGACTAGCGGGAGGAACAGATACGCAGTATTTT. The entire variable domain, with the rest obtained from reference TRBV19 and TRBJ2-3, is as follows: DGGITQSPKYLFRKEGQNVTLSCEQNLNHDAMYWYRQDPGQGLRLIYYSQIVNDFQKGDIAEGYSVSREKKESFPLTVTSAQKNPTAFYLCASFPRGLAGGTDTQYFGPGTRLTVL.

This rearrangement joins TRBV5-1 to TRBJ2-1; D gene uncertain. The CDR3 length is 13 residues. V gave up 0 bases and J gave up 8 bases, with 9 bases separating them. Per germline, CDR1 SGHRS and CDR2 YFSETQ. The CDR3 region has the DNA TGCGCCAGCAGCTTGGGGATGGGCGATGAGCAGTTCTTC. Translating it yields CASSLGMGDEQFF.